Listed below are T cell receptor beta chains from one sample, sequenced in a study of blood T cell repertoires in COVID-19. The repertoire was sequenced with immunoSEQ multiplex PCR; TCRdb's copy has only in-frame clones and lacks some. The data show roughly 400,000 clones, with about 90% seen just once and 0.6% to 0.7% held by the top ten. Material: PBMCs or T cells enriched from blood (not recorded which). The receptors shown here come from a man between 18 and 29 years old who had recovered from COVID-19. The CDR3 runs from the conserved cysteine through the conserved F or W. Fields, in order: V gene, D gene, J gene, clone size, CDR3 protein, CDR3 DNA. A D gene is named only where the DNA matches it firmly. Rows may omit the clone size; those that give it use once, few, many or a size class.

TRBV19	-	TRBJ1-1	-	CASKTALTEAFF	TGTGCCAGTAAAACCGCGTTGACTGAAGCTTTCTTT
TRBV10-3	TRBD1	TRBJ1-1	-	CAISGTGPDTEAFF	TGTGCCATCTCAGGGACAGGGCCGGACACTGAAGCTTTCTTT
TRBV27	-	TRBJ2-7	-	CASTRQGSYEQYF	TGTGCCAGCACACGGCAGGGCTCCTACGAGCAGTACTTC
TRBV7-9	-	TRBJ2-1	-	CASSQLNYNEQFF	TGTGCCAGCAGCCAACTAAACTACAATGAGCAGTTCTTC
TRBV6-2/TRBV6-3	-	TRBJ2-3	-	CASSGGSKGADTQYF	TGTGCCAGCAGTGGCGGGAGTAAGGGGGCAGATACGCAGTATTTT
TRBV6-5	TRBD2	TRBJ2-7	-	CASRLALSGEQYF	TGTGCCAGTAGACTAGCTCTATCGGGGGAGCAGTACTTC
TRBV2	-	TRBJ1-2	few	CASRGRGFGGYTF	TGTGCCAGCAGGGGCCGGGGTTTCGGAGGCTACACCTTC
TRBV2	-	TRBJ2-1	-	CASRPPLWLATIEQFF	TGTGCCAGCAGGCCCCCCCTCTGGCTAGCTACAATTGAGCAGTTCTTC
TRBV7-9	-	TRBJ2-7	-	CASSGPTVSYEQYF	TGTGCCAGCAGCGGACCGACAGTCTCCTACGAGCAGTACTTC
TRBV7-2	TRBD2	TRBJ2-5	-	CASRLAGGGAETQYF	TGTGCCAGCAGGCTAGCGGGAGGGGGTGCCGAGACCCAGTACTTC
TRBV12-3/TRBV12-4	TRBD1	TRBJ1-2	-	CASSAGGGYGYTF	TGTGCCAGCAGCGCCGGAGGGGGCTACGGCTACACCTTC
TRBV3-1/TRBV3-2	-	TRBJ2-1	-	CASSQAGIDEQFF	TGTGCCAGCAGCCAGGCCGGGATCGATGAGCAGTTCTTC
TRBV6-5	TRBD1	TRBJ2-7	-	CASRNRDRGTYEQYF	TGTGCCAGCAGGAACCGGGACAGGGGTACCTACGAGCAGTACTTC
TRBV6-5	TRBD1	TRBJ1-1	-	CASSYQRQGRAFF	TGTGCCAGCAGTTACCAACGACAGGGACGGGCTTTCTTT
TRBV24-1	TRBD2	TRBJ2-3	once	CATSAPGLAGGSHTQYF	TGTGCCACCAGTGCTCCGGGACTAGCGGGAGGGAGCCATACGCAGTATTTT
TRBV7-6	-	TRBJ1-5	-	CASSLGGRQPQHF	TGTGCCAGCAGCTTAGGGGGGCGTCAGCCCCAGCATTTT
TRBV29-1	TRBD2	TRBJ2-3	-	CSVEEPGLAGVDTQYF	TGCAGCGTTGAAGAACCGGGACTAGCGGGAGTTGATACGCAGTATTTT
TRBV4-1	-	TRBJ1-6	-	CASSQISSSYNSPLHF	TGCGCCAGCAGCCAGATTTCCAGCTCCTATAATTCACCCCTCCACTTT
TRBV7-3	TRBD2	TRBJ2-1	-	CASSSIAGSYNEQFF	TGTGCCAGCAGCTCCATAGCGGGTTCCTACAATGAGCAGTTCTTC
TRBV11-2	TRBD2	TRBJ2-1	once	CASSVTSGGGEQFF	TGTGCCAGCAGCGTTACTAGCGGGGGAGGTGAGCAGTTCTTC
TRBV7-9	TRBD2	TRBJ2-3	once	CASSPSGSITDTQYF	TGTGCCAGCAGCCCCAGCGGGAGCATCACAGATACGCAGTATTTT
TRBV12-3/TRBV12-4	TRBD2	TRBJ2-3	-	CASSPGLADTQYF	TGTGCCAGCAGCCCCGGACTAGCAGATACGCAGTATTTT
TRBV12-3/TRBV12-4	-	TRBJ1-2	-	CASSPPQGFGYTF	TGTGCCAGCAGTCCCCCGCAGGGTTTTGGCTACACCTTC
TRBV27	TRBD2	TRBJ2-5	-	CASSELTSVETQYF	TGTGCCAGCAGCGAACTCACTAGCGTGGAGACCCAGTACTTC
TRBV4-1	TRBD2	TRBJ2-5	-	CASSQEAPRAGQETQYF	TGCGCCAGCAGCCAAGAAGCCCCTCGAGCGGGACAAGAGACCCAGTACTTC
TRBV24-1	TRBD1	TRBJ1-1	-	CATIEGAGTEAFF	TGTGCCACCATAGAGGGGGCGGGGACTGAAGCTTTCTTT
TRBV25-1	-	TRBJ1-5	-	CASSEGGRSQPQHF	TGTGCCAGCAGTGAAGGGGGCCGGAGTCAGCCCCAGCATTTT
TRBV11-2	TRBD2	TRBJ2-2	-	CASSIPGLALTGELFF	TGTGCCAGCAGCATACCGGGACTAGCGCTCACCGGGGAGCTGTTTTTT
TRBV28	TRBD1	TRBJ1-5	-	CASITQGNQPQHF	TGTGCCAGCATCACACAGGGGAATCAGCCCCAGCATTTT